Below are 9 T cell receptor beta chains sequenced from a single sample in a study of cytomegalovirus exposure and HLA in healthy donors. With 60 Vbeta and 13 Jbeta primers, the PCR was carried out. Clones were sequenced by immunoSEQ multiplex PCR, and TCRdb holds only the in-frame ones, with some missing. The repertoire holds about 210,000 clones, 82% seen once, with 6% in the top ten. The sequencing sample was made of PBMCs. These receptors all stem from a man between 40 and 49 years old in good health and CMV-seropositive.

V is TRBV6-5 and J is TRBJ1-2; 7 bases match TRBD1. This CDR3 is 15 amino acids long. Trimming removed 4 bases from V and 5 bases from J; junction bases left unmatched: 10. The germline CDR1 and CDR2 sequences are MNHEY and SVGAGI. DNA for the CDR3: TGTGCCAGCAGTTCGGGAGGGGGCGCGGGGTATGGCTACACCTTC. Encoded protein: CASSSGGGAGYGYTF.

V is TRBV27 and J is TRBJ2-3, with 10 bases fitting TRBD2. From germline, CDR1 is MNHEY and CDR2 SMNVEV (reference sequence). CDR3 length: 17 amino acids. The trim removed 5 bases at V and 1 base at J, leaving 9 bases unmatched. This CDR3 is CASSPTLAGVGTDTQYF. The CDR3 DNA reads as TGTGCCAGCAGTCCAACCCTAGCGGGAGTAGGCACAGATACGCAGTATTTT.

This clone was found once. The chain recombines TRBV19 with TRBJ1-2; D is possibly TRBD1 (5 bases). V gave up 7 bases and J gave up 0 bases, with 12 bases separating them. The CDR3 has 14 amino acids. Germline values: CDR1 LNHDA, CDR2 SQIVND (reference sequence). CDR3 region: CASNKQESNYGYTF. CDR3 DNA: TGTGCCAGTAACAAACAGGAGTCTAACTATGGCTACACCTTC. Looking up the rest from reference TRBV19 and TRBJ1-2 gives the full variable domain: DGGITQSPKYLFRKEGQNVTLSCEQNLNHDAMYWYRQDPGQGLRLIYYSQIVNDFQKGDIAEGYSVSREKKESFPLTVTSAQKNPTAFYLCASNKQESNYGYTFGSGTRLTVV.

This clone has a handful of counts. The chain joins TRBV7-9 to TRBJ2-5; TRBD1 aligns across 8 bases. The CDR3 length is 15 residues. The germline gives CDR1 SEHNR, CDR2 FQNEAQ (reference sequence). V gave up 1 base and J gave up 4 bases; unmatched junction bases: 5. For the CDR3, the DNA is TGTGCCAGCAGCTTAGGGACAGGGATTTCAGAGACCCAGTACTTC. Its translation: CASSLGTGISETQYF.

The chain joins TRBV2 to TRBJ2-3; 8 bases align to TRBD2. Germline CDR1 is SNHLY and CDR2 is FYNNEI. The CDR3 runs 14 residues. V lost 4 bases, J lost 2 bases, and 2 bases stayed unmatched. CDR3 region: CASSASGYTDTQYF. The CDR3 DNA sequence: TGTGCCAGCAGTGCTAGCGGGTACACAGATACGCAGTATTTT.

The chain combines TRBV6-1 with TRBJ2-2; 7 nucleotides line up with TRBD1. Trimming removed 10 bases from V and 4 bases from J; junction bases left unmatched: 12. Germline lookup yields CDR1 MNHNS and CDR2 SASEGT. The length of the CDR3 is 15 residues. CDR3 nucleotides: TGTGCCACTCAATCCGGGACAGACCTCACCGGGGAGCTGTTTTTT. It translates to CATQSGTDLTGELFF.

This chain joins TRBV19 and TRBJ2-2; 8 positions match TRBD1. V gave up 5 bases and J gave up 3 bases; unmatched junction bases: 5. CDR1 LNHDA and CDR2 SQIVND come from the germline V gene (reference sequence). The CDR3 sequence is 15 residues long. The CDR3 region is CASSPGGSYTGELFF. The CDR3 DNA is TGTGCCAGTAGTCCAGGGGGCTCGTACACCGGGGAGCTGTTTTTT.

The chain recombines TRBV19 with TRBJ2-7; 11 bases line up with TRBD2. Germline V lookup: CDR1 LNHDA, CDR2 SQIVND (reference sequence). This CDR3 has 15 residues. With 2 bases clipped from V and 9 bases from J, the junction kept 9 bases outside the gene matches. The CDR3 DNA reads as TGTGCCAGTAGTATACGGACTAGCGGGTTTCGGGGGCAGTACTTC. Translated: CASSIRTSGFRGQYF.

The genes are TRBV7-2 and TRBJ2-1, with 8 bases matching TRBD2. Germline V CDR1 and CDR2: SGHTA, FQGNSA. V trimming: 2 bases; J trimming: 8 bases; junction bases outside the gene matches: 5. CDR3 length: 14 amino acids. CDR3 sequence (DNA): TGTGCCAGCAGCTTAATTCTAGCGGGCCATGAGCAGTTCTTC. It specifies CASSLILAGHEQFF.